The 24 T cell receptor beta chains given below trace back to one sample, sequenced in a study of CD8+ T cells in alopecia areata. Following extraction, RNA underwent reverse transcription to cDNA, which served as the sequencing template. Measured with immunoSEQ multiplex PCR; TCRdb has only the in-frame clones, and not every one. The sample holds about 200,000 clones, approximately 60% seen once. The sample consisted of CD8+ T cells sorted from blood. The receptors were gathered from a human donor in good health.

This chain links TRBV5-8 with TRBJ1-1; D is uncertain. The CDR3 has 14 residues. Trimming stripped 0 bases from V and 1 base from J, with 7 bases between. Germline assignment: CDR1 SGHTS and CDR2 YDEGEE. The CDR3 coding sequence is TGTGCCAGCAGCTTGGGGGGTGAGAACACTGAAGCTTTCTTT. It translates to CASSLGGENTEAFF.

The chain couples TRBV6-5 to TRBJ1-2; TRBD1 aligns across 7 bases. The CDR3 loop spans 14 amino acids. Germline lookup yields CDR1 MNHEY and CDR2 SVGAGI. V shed 0 bases and J 6 bases; nucleotides not matched to a gene: 4. The chain's CDR3 is CASSYSTGADGYTF. CDR3 nucleotides: TGTGCCAGCAGTTACTCTACAGGGGCGGATGGCTACACCTTC.

The CDR3 DNA reads as TGTGCCACAGCCCCGAACGAAGGCATTCAGTACTTC. It yields the protein CATAPNEGIQYF. The rearrangement uses TRBV19 and TRBJ2-4; no reliable D call. This CDR3 region has 12 residues. Germline assignment: CDR1 LNHDA and CDR2 SQIVND (reference sequence). Trimming pared 10 bases from V and 9 bases from J, leaving 16 bases between.

The rearrangement links TRBV6-5 to TRBJ2-7; D is undetermined. From germline, CDR1 is MNHEY and CDR2 SVGAGI. V was pared by 8 bases and J by 0 bases, with 2 bases between. This CDR3 has 10 residues. CDR3 nucleotides: TGTGCCAGCGGCTCCTACGAGCAGTACTTC. Its protein product is CASGSYEQYF.

The rearrangement joins TRBV7-8 to TRBJ2-3; the D is unclear. Trimming pared 5 bases from V and 6 bases from J, leaving 12 bases between. Germline values: CDR1 SGHVS, CDR2 FQNEAQ. The CDR3 runs 13 residues. This CDR3 reads CASSPPAWDTQYF. CDR3 DNA sequence: TGTGCCAGCAGCCCGCCAGCGTGGGATACGCAGTATTTT.

This clone was counted once. The chain links TRBV13 to TRBJ1-5, with 8 bases aligning to TRBD1. The CDR3 sequence is 17 residues long. V lost 0 bases, J lost 6 bases, and 10 bases stayed unmatched. The germline V gene has CDR1 PRHDT and CDR2 FYEKMQ (reference sequence). The CDR3 region has the DNA TGTGCCAGCAGCTTAGGACGACAGGGGCGAGGGAGTCAGCCCCAGCATTTT. It is translated as CASSLGRQGRGSQPQHF.

This clone was seen a handful of times. CDR3 amino acids: CASSFPETSGGARTDTQYF. The CDR3 coding sequence is TGTGCCAGCAGCTTCCCGGAGACTAGCGGGGGGGCCCGCACAGATACGCAGTATTTT. The chain has TRBV7-9 and TRBJ2-3; 14 bases align to TRBD2. In germline, CDR1 is SEHNR, CDR2 FQNEAQ (reference sequence). The CDR3 is 19 amino acids. Trimming at V came to 3 bases and at J to 1 base, leaving 9 bases not matched to a gene. Variable domain in full (rest from reference TRBV7-9 and TRBJ2-3): DTGVSQNPRHKITKRGQNVTFRCDPISEHNRLYWYRQTLGQGPEFLTYFQNEAQLEKSRLLSDRFSAERPKGSFSTLEIQRTEQGDSAMYLCASSFPETSGGARTDTQYFGPGTRLTVL.

This clone has only a few counts. The J gene is TRBJ2-1, the V gene TRBV2, with 10 positions matching TRBD2. The V gene's germline CDR1 is SNHLY and CDR2 FYNNEI. The CDR3 loop spans 18 amino acids. J was trimmed by 0 bases and V by 7 bases; bases with no gene match: 12. CDR3 loop: CASTSLSGGSSSYNEQFF. The CDR3 DNA reads TGTGCCAGCACCTCGCTTAGCGGGGGGTCGAGCTCCTACAATGAGCAGTTCTTC.

This clone was observed a few times. This chain links TRBV7-9 with TRBJ1-1; D not resolved. With 5 bases removed from V and 5 bases from J, the gap between germline ends came to 9 bases. This CDR3 is built from 12 residues. Germline values: CDR1 SEHNR, CDR2 FQNEAQ (reference sequence). CDR3 DNA sequence: TGTGCCAGCAGCGTCGGGATGACTGAAGCTTTCTTT. Amino acids: CASSVGMTEAFF.

The chain recombines TRBV4-1 with TRBJ1-2, with D possibly TRBD1 on 5 matching bases. CDR3 length equals 13 residues. The V end lost 3 bases, the J end lost 5 bases, and 10 bases lay between the germline ends. The germline V gene encodes CDR1 MGHRA and CDR2 YSYEKL. CDR3 protein: CASSHGPGYGYTF. CDR3 coding DNA: TGCGCCAGCAGCCACGGTCCAGGGTATGGCTACACCTTC.

The chain has TRBV29-1 and TRBJ2-7, with D possibly TRBD1 on 6 matching bases. This CDR3 contains 16 residues. Germline V CDR1 and CDR2: SQVTM, ANQGSEA. The V end was cut by 1 base, the J end by 0 bases, with 16 bases between. The DNA of the CDR3 is TGCAGCGTTGAAGGTCTAGAGGGGGAAACCTCCTACGAGCAGTACTTC. Its translation: CSVEGLEGETSYEQYF.

In its sample, this clone was seen many times. The chain links TRBV27 to TRBJ2-1; 8 nucleotides align to TRBD2. V dropped 7 bases and J dropped 5; count of bases not matched to a gene: 10. In germline, CDR1 is MNHEY, CDR2 SMNVEV (reference sequence). The CDR3 loop spans 15 amino acids. The DNA of the CDR3 is TGTGCCAGCACTCCCAACGGGGGGGGAAACAATGAGCAGTTCTTC. Translation: CASTPNGGGNNEQFF.

Remarks on this clone: The sample contains more than one DNA sequence encoding this CDR3. The chain has TRBV29-1 and TRBJ1-2, with D unresolved. Germline V gives CDR1 SQVTM, CDR2 ANQGSEA. Trimming removed 4 bases at V and 1 base at J, with 4 bases between. The length of the CDR3 is 11 residues. Here the CDR3 reads CSVGSNYGYTF. In nucleotides, the CDR3 is TGCAGCGTTGGCAGTAACTATGGCTACACCTTC.

The gene calls are TRBV7-2 and TRBJ2-5; 9 bases are a match to TRBD2. The CDR3 has 17 amino acids. V dropped 1 base and J dropped 7; count of bases not matched to a gene: 13. Germline CDR1 reads SGHTA; CDR2 reads FQGNSA. The CDR3 loop is CASSLDVSGGPEGTQYF. The CDR3 DNA follows: TGTGCCAGCAGCTTAGACGTTAGCGGGGGCCCTGAGGGGACCCAGTACTTC.

This chain joins TRBV6-5 and TRBJ2-3; D is uncertain. V lost 0 bases to trimming and J lost 2 bases, with 6 bases between them. CDR1 and CDR2 from the germline V gene are MNHEY and SVGAGI. The CDR3 runs 14 residues. The CDR3 reads CASSYSSYTDTQYF. The CDR3 nucleotides are TGTGCCAGCAGTTACTCAAGTTACACAGATACGCAGTATTTT.

The chain carries TRBV19 and TRBJ1-5; the match to TRBD1 covers 8 bases. CDR3 length: 14 amino acids. V shed 10 bases and J 4 bases; nucleotides not matched to a gene: 9. From germline, CDR1 is LNHDA and CDR2 SQIVND (reference sequence). The CDR3 bases are TGTGCCACCCAAGGACAGGGCCAGAATCAGCCCCAGCATTTT. It yields the protein CATQGQGQNQPQHF.

This rearrangement joins TRBV7-6 to TRBJ2-7, with 11 bases identical to TRBD1. Germline V gene data show CDR1 as SGHVS and CDR2 as FNYEAQ. V was pared by 5 bases and J by 7 bases, with 10 bases of the junction left unmatched. The CDR3 loop spans 15 amino acids. The DNA for the CDR3 is TGTGCCAGCAGCCCCGGACAGGGGGCGTCTTTGGAGCAGTACTTC. Residues: CASSPGQGASLEQYF.

The chain is built from TRBV5-4 and TRBJ2-7; D may be TRBD1 (6 bases). The CDR3 sequence is 13 residues long. The V end lost 4 bases, the J end lost 7 bases, and 15 bases lay between the germline ends. Per the germline V gene, CDR1 is SGHNT and CDR2 is YYREEE (reference sequence). CDR3 sequence (DNA): TGTGCCAGCAGCGTGGTGGGGGCAAGGGAGCAGTACTTC. This codes for CASSVVGAREQYF.

In the case of this clone: Other DNA sequences of this sample code for an identical CDR3. The chain has TRBV19 and TRBJ2-6; D gene unclear. V was cut by 8 bases and J by 0 bases, with 5 bases left in between. CDR1 is LNHDA, CDR2 SQIVND, per germline (reference sequence). This CDR3 has 13 amino acids. CDR3 sequence (DNA): TGTGCCAGTTCTAACTCTGGGGCCAACGTCCTGACTTTC. Translated, it gives CASSNSGANVLTF.

The genes are TRBV29-1 and TRBJ2-6; perhaps TRBD1 as D (6 bases). Germline-derived CDR1 and CDR2 are SQVTM and ANQGSEA. The CDR3 is 17 amino acids. The V end was cut by 0 bases, the J end by 1 base, with 13 bases between. This chain's CDR3 is CSVEDPYRVSGANVLTF. The DNA for the CDR3 is TGCAGCGTTGAAGATCCTTACAGGGTTTCTGGGGCCAACGTCCTGACTTTC.

This clone was counted at least ten times. This chain connects TRBV7-9 to TRBJ1-3; 8 bases align to TRBD1. Germline V gene sequence: CDR1 SEHNR, CDR2 FQNEAQ (reference sequence). The CDR3 spans 16 residues. Trimming cost V 5 bases and J 0 bases; bases outside gene matches: 6. CDR3 region: CASSGDRSSSGNTIYF. The CDR3, as DNA: TGTGCCAGCAGCGGGGACAGGTCTTCCTCTGGAAACACCATATATTTT.

This chain uses TRBV13 with TRBJ1-1, with no clear D. This CDR3 is built from 15 residues. Germline CDR1 reads PRHDT; CDR2 reads FYEKMQ (reference sequence). Trimming removed 0 bases at V and 5 bases at J, with 13 bases between. CDR3 sequence: CASSLGGEPLTEAFF. CDR3 DNA sequence: TGTGCCAGCAGCTTAGGGGGCGAGCCGTTAACTGAAGCTTTCTTT.

This clone was picked up a small number of times. The rearrangement uses TRBV29-1 and TRBJ1-1, with a possible D match to TRBD1 (5 bases). CDR1 and CDR2 (germline): SQVTM, ANQGSEA. V lost 0 bases to trimming and J lost 2 bases, with 13 bases between them. The CDR3 runs to 15 residues. CDR3 coding DNA: TGCAGCGTTGAAGATCCGGAGACAGACAACACTGAAGCTTTCTTT. This sequence encodes CSVEDPETDNTEAFF.

This chain joins TRBV7-9 and TRBJ2-1; D may be TRBD1 (6 bases). CDR3 size: 15 residues. V was shortened by 0 bases and J by 5 bases, with 11 bases between the two germline ends. Germline lookup yields CDR1 SEHNR and CDR2 FQNEAQ (reference sequence). As DNA, the CDR3 is TGTGCCAGCAGCTTAGCCCTCTCAGGGGACAATGAGCAGTTCTTC. This encodes CASSLALSGDNEQFF.